The entry that follows covers one T cell receptor (beta chain) sequence. The entry originates in a study of blood T cell repertoires in COVID-19. Study as a whole: Italy, Spain and the United States were the sources of the convalescent and acute COVID-19 samples.

Method: immunoSEQ multiplex PCR; TCRdb's copy keeps in-frame clones and lacks some. The table has 210,000 or so clones, around 84% seen once. Across 24 US areas, participants ranged in age from 18 to 89 years. Germline V gene sequence: CDR1 LGHNA, CDR2 YSLEER. The trim removed 1 base at V and 1 base at J, leaving 12 bases unmatched. CDR3 length: 18 amino acids. The sample comprised PBMCs or T cells enriched from blood (not recorded which). The sequence was collected from a middle-aged woman with acute COVID-19. V usage is TRBV4-3 and J usage is TRBJ2-5; TRBD2 agrees at 7 bases. The CDR3 loop reads CASSQVSGGGLVQETQYF. As DNA, the CDR3 is TGCGCCAGCAGCCAAGTGTCCGGAGGAGGACTAGTCCAAGAGACCCAGTACTTC.